This record looks at one TCR beta chain sequence and its context. The target antigen is unknown. The sample belongs to a study of blood T cells in healthy people across ages. Study as a whole: Per every two T cells, about one barcoded beta molecule was captured by template switching. Findings and caveats of the study: Strong correlation linked observed beta diversity and percent naive T cells. Bulk PBMC profiling left naive and antigen-experienced comparisons inconclusive. In long-lived donors, naive CD4+ cell counts and diversity exceeded those of aged donors.

A J-beta primer mix and a sample-barcoded 5' primer were used in a second PCR of about 7 to 12 cycles. TCRdb used MiXCR to reprocess the 5' RACE reads, holding one entry per CDR3 protein. Counted here are some 900,000 distinct CDR3 sequences, roughly 43% occurring once; the ten biggest clones make up roughly 13%. The TCR sequence derives from a man aged 30 to 45 in good health. Source material: blood.

CDR3 sequence reads: CASSLRGVGTEAFF. In nucleotides, the CDR3 is TGTGCCAGCAGCTTAAGGGGGGTGGGCACTGAAGCTTTCTTT. The chain joins TRBV7-2 to TRBJ1-1, with D possibly being TRBD1 (6 bases). CDR3 size: 14 residues. From germline, CDR1 is SGHTA and CDR2 FQGNSA. Deletions cut 2 bases from V and 4 bases from J, with 11 bases between.